The 8 T cell receptor beta chains in this list originate from one sample, sequenced in a study of shared clonotypes between healthy human individuals. TCRdb keeps only in-frame clones here, not all; method: immunoSEQ multiplex PCR. The sample records around 1.5 million clones, approximately 98% being singletons. Material: naive CD4+ T cells sorted from blood. As for subset: CD45RA+ positively selected. The receptor set was obtained from a man between 25 and 39 years old in good health.

In regard to this clone: The junction differs from germline at one of its ends, possibly a read error. The chain links TRBV29-1 to TRBJ2-7, with TRBD2 matching over 7 bases. Germline values: CDR1 SQVTM, CDR2 ANQGSEA. The CDR3 loop spans 15 amino acids. The CDR3 loop is CSVEDLSGDSNEQYF. As DNA, the CDR3 is TGCAGCGTTGAAGATCTGAGCGGGGACTCCAACGAGCAGTACTTC.

The chain has TRBV14 and TRBJ2-7; D ambiguous. Per the germline V gene, CDR1 is SGHDN and CDR2 is FVKESK. Trimming left V 1 base short and J 1 base short, with 11 bases between. The CDR3 runs 15 residues. Written as DNA, the CDR3 is TGTGCCAGCAGCCAAGGGTACAGCACATCCTACGAGCAGTACTTC. Residues: CASSQGYSTSYEQYF.

The genes are TRBV6-6 and TRBJ2-7, with TRBD2 matching over 7 bases. V lost 1 base to trimming and J lost 6 bases; unmatched junction nucleotides: 9. The germline gives CDR1 MNHNY, CDR2 SVGAGI (reference sequence). The CDR3 length is 15 residues. CDR3 sequence reads: CASSYLAGERGEQYF. DNA for the CDR3: TGTGCCAGCAGTTACTTGGCGGGAGAAAGGGGCGAGCAGTACTTC.

This sequence joins TRBV5-1 and TRBJ2-7, with D perhaps TRBD1 (5 bases). CDR3 length equals 15 residues. V lost 5 bases and J lost 3, with 18 bases in between. Per the germline V gene, CDR1 is SGHRS and CDR2 is YFSETQ. The CDR3: CASRPRPSGNYEQYF. CDR3 sequence (DNA): TGCGCCAGCAGACCGAGACCGTCAGGGAACTACGAGCAGTACTTC.

This clone was observed a single time. This chain links TRBV7-9 with TRBJ2-1, with D perhaps being TRBD1 or TRBD2 (5 bases each). In germline, CDR1 is SEHNR, CDR2 FQNEAQ (reference sequence). This CDR3 is 17 amino acids long. Trimming cost V 2 bases and J 0 bases, with 14 bases left between them. CDR3 bases: TGTGCCAGCAGCTTAATTTTATCGGGGCGCTCCTACAATGAGCAGTTCTTC. This sequence encodes CASSLILSGRSYNEQFF.

This chain joins TRBV27 and TRBJ2-7; 10 nucleotides agree with TRBD1. The CDR3 loop spans 18 amino acids. Germline CDR1 is MNHEY and CDR2 is SMNVEV (reference sequence). The ends lost 7 bases at V and 1 base at J; junction bases unmatched: 16. CDR3 coding DNA: TGTGCCAGCACCGATCTCAGGACAGGGGGTATTCTGTCCTACGAGCAGTACTTC. Amino acid sequence: CASTDLRTGGILSYEQYF.

V usage is TRBV5-4 and J usage is TRBJ2-7, with TRBD2 identical over 13 bases. This CDR3 comprises 15 residues. Germline values: CDR1 SGHNT, CDR2 YYREEE (reference sequence). Losses at the gene ends were 4 bases for V and 6 bases for J; bases not matched to a gene: 7. CDR3 in amino acids: CASSKGTSGEVEQYF. The CDR3, as DNA: TGTGCCAGCAGCAAAGGGACTAGCGGGGAGGTCGAGCAGTACTTC.

This chain joins TRBV11-2 and TRBJ2-1; TRBD2 matches 9 bases. J was trimmed by 4 bases and V by 8 bases; bases with no gene match: 9. The CDR3 length is 15 residues. The germline V gene encodes CDR1 SGHAT and CDR2 FQNNGV. The CDR3 DNA reads as TGTGCCAGCGTAAGGAAGCGGGGGGCGTACAATGAGCAGTTCTTC. Protein sequence: CASVRKRGAYNEQFF.